What follows are 12 T cell receptor beta chains derived from one specimen sequenced in a study of OX40 agonist ivuxolimab in advanced cancers. Produced via immunoSEQ multiplex PCR; TCRdb's table is partial and in-frame only. Among 60,000 to 70,000 clones listed, about four fifths were seen once. Sequencing used CD4+ or CD8+ T cells sorted from blood, obtained in a trial of the OX40 agonist ivuxolimab. The receptors originated from an adult with an advanced solid tumor such as melanoma, head and neck, liver or kidney cancer.

The rearrangement uses TRBV6-5 and TRBJ1-2; TRBD1 is a possible D gene (5 bases). Germline V gives CDR1 MNHEY, CDR2 SVGAGI. The ends were cut back, 5 bases at V and 7 bases at J, with 11 bases in the middle. CDR3 size: 12 residues. The CDR3 here is CASSTSGGGYTF. The CDR3 region has the DNA TGTGCCAGCAGTACGAGTGGGGGTGGCTACACCTTC.

The chain recombines TRBV5-4 with TRBJ2-2; D is possibly TRBD2 (5 bases). The CDR3 is 15 residues long. CDR1 is SGHNT, CDR2 YYREEE, per germline (reference sequence). Trimming shortened V by 5 bases and J by 1 base, and 12 bases separated the two germline ends. Here the CDR3 DNA reads TGTGCCAGCAGACCCGGAGGAGAGAACACCGGGGAGCTGTTTTTT. Protein: CASRPGGENTGELFF.

This chain connects TRBV19 to TRBJ2-7, with TRBD1 identical over 8 bases. V was clipped by 3 bases and J by 3 bases; unmatched bases: 1. The CDR3 totals 13 residues. Looked up from germline, CDR1 is LNHDA and CDR2 is SQIVND (reference sequence). CDR3 residues: CASSIGQGYEQYF. The DNA for the CDR3 is TGTGCCAGTAGTATCGGACAGGGCTACGAGCAGTACTTC.

The table lists this clone with a count of one. V and J are TRBV19 and TRBJ1-4; 9 nucleotides agree with TRBD1. J lost 5 bases, V lost 8 bases, and 3 bases had no gene match. Germline V gene data show CDR1 as LNHDA and CDR2 as SQIVND (reference sequence). The CDR3 length is 13 residues. CDR3 coding DNA: TGTGCCAGTTCCGGGACAGGGAATGAAAAACTGTTTTTT. Its translation is CASSGTGNEKLFF.

The V call is TRBV5-1, the J call TRBJ2-5, with D possibly matching TRBD2 (5 bases). Germline V gives CDR1 SGHRS, CDR2 YFSETQ. This CDR3 is built from 15 residues. V lost 6 bases to trimming and J lost 2 bases, with 17 bases between them. The CDR3 nucleotides read TGCGCCAGCATACCAGGAAGCACGGGGCAAGAGACCCAGTACTTC. This translates into CASIPGSTGQETQYF. The entire variable domain, with the rest obtained from reference TRBV5-1 and TRBJ2-5, is as follows: KAGVTQTPRYLIKTRGQQVTLSCSPISGHRSVSWYQQTPGQGLQFLFEYFSETQRNKGNFPGRFSGRQFSNSRSEMNVSTLELGDSALYLCASIPGSTGQETQYFGPGTRLLVL.

The V gene is TRBV7-9, the J gene TRBJ1-2; D gene uncertain. In germline, CDR1 is SEHNR, CDR2 FQNEAQ (reference sequence). Trimming removed 3 bases at V and 3 bases at J, with 14 bases between. This CDR3 region has 15 residues. CDR3 loop: CASSFGPSSYYGYTF. The CDR3 DNA reads TGTGCCAGCAGCTTCGGACCGTCATCATACTATGGCTACACCTTC.

The chain recombines TRBV7-9 with TRBJ2-1, with 9 nucleotides matching TRBD1. CDR3 length: 14 residues. With V trimmed by 5 bases and J by 9 bases, 8 bases remained unmatched. From germline, CDR1 is SEHNR and CDR2 FQNEAQ (reference sequence). CDR3 bases: TGTGCCAGCAGCCGGGACAGGGCCGTAGGTGAGCAGTTCTTC. Translating gives CASSRDRAVGEQFF.

V usage is TRBV7-8 and J usage is TRBJ1-1; perhaps TRBD1 as D (5 bases). CDR1 is SGHVS and CDR2 is FQNEAQ in the germline V gene. The length of the CDR3 is 15 residues. V was cut by 3 bases and J by 1 base, with 12 bases left in between. Here the CDR3 DNA reads TGTGCCAGCAGCTTGCTTGGTACAGGGAACACTGAAGCTTTCTTT. Its translation: CASSLLGTGNTEAFF.

The CDR3 coding sequence is TGTGCCAGCAGCGAGGGACAGGGGGTTTACAATGAGCAGTTCTTC. This codes for CASSEGQGVYNEQFF. The chain couples TRBV7-2 to TRBJ2-1; 11 nucleotides agree with TRBD1. V was pared by 5 bases and J by 4 bases, with 4 bases of the junction left unmatched. The CDR3 is 15 amino acids. Germline V lookup: CDR1 SGHTA, CDR2 FQGNSA.

In its sample, this clone was seen once. The rearrangement joins TRBV7-3 to TRBJ2-1; D possibly corresponds to TRBD2 (6 bases). CDR1 and CDR2 (germline): SGHTA, FQGTGA. Trimming stripped 5 bases from V and 6 bases from J, with 17 bases between. This CDR3 spans 15 amino acids. CDR3 sequence (DNA): TGTGCCAGCAGCCTAGGAGGGCTGGCCGGCAATGAGCAGTTCTTC. Amino acid sequence: CASSLGGLAGNEQFF.

In its sample, this clone was seen once. The gene calls are TRBV5-8 and TRBJ2-1; 9 nucleotides agree with TRBD1. CDR3 length: 15 residues. From germline, CDR1 is SGHTS and CDR2 YDEGEE. V was pared by 0 bases and J by 4 bases, with 2 bases of the junction left unmatched. The CDR3 DNA sequence: TGTGCCAGCAGCTTGGGACAGGGGGTTTACAATGAGCAGTTCTTC. It is translated as CASSLGQGVYNEQFF.

The chain links TRBV5-1 to TRBJ1-4; TRBD1 aligns across 8 bases. Germline CDR1 and CDR2: SGHRS and YFSETQ. This CDR3 is 14 amino acids long. Trimming at V came to 0 bases and at J to 7 bases, leaving 2 bases not matched to a gene. As DNA, the CDR3 is TGCGCCAGCAGCTTGGCCAGGGGGCCTGAAAAACTGTTTTTT. This translates into CASSLARGPEKLFF.